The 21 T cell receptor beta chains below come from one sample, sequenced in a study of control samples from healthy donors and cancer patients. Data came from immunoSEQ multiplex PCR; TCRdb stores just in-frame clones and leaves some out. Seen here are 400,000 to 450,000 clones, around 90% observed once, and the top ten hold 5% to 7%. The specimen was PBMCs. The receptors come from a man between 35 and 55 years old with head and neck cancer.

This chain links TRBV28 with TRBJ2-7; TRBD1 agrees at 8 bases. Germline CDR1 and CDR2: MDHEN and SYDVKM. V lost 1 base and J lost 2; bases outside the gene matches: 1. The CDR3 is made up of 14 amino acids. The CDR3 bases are TGTGCCAGCAGTTTATCGGGACAGGCCTACGAGCAGTACTTC. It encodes CASSLSGQAYEQYF.

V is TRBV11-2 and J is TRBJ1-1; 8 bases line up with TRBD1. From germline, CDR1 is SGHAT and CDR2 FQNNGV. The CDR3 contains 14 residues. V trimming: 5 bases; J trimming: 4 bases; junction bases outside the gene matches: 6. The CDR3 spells CASSRQGSGTEAFF. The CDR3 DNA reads TGTGCCAGCAGCCGACAGGGGTCTGGCACTGAAGCTTTCTTT.

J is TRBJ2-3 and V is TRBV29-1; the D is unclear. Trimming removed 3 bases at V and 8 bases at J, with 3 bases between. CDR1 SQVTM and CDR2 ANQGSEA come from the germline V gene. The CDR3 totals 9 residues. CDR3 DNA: TGCAGCGTTGAGAGTACGCAGTATTTT. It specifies CSVESTQYF.

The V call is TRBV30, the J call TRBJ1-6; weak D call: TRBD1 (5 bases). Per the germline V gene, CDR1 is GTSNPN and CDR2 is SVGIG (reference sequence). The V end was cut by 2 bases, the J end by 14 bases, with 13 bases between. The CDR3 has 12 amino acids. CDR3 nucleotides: TGTGCCTGGAGTCTCCGGGACCCGGCCCTCCACTTT. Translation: CAWSLRDPALHF. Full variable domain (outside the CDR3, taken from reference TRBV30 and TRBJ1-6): SQTIHQWPATLVQPVGSPLSLECTVEGTSNPNLYWYRQAAGRGLQLLFYSVGIGQISSEVPQNLSASRPQDRQFILSSKKLLLSDSGFYLCAWSLRDPALHFGNGTRLTVT.

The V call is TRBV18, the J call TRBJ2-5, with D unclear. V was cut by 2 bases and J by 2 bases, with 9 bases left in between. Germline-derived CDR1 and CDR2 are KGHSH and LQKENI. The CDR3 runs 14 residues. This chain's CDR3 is CASSPRVEQETQYF. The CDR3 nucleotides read TGTGCCAGCTCACCAAGGGTAGAACAAGAGACCCAGTACTTC.

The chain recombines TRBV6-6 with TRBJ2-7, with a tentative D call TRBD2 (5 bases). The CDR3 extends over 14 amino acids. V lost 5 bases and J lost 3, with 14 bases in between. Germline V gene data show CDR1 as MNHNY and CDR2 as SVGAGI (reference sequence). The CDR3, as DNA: TGTGCCAGCAGTAGTTCGGAGGCGAACTACGAGCAGTACTTC. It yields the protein CASSSSEANYEQYF.

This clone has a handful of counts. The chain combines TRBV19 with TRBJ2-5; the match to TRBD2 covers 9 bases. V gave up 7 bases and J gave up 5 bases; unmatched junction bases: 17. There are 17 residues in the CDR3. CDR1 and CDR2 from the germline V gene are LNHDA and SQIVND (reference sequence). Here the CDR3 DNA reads TGTGCCAGTACCTCCCGCGGTAGCGGGGGAGGTTTCGAGACCCAGTACTTC. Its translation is CASTSRGSGGGFETQYF. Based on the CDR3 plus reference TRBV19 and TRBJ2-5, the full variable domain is DGGITQSPKYLFRKEGQNVTLSCEQNLNHDAMYWYRQDPGQGLRLIYYSQIVNDFQKGDIAEGYSVSREKKESFPLTVTSAQKNPTAFYLCASTSRGSGGGFETQYFGPGTRLLVL.

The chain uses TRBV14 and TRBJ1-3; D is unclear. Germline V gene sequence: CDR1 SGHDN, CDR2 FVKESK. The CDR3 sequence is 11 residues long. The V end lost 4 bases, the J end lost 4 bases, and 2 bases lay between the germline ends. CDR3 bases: TGTGCCAGCAGCCTAGGAAACACCATATATTTT. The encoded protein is CASSLGNTIYF.

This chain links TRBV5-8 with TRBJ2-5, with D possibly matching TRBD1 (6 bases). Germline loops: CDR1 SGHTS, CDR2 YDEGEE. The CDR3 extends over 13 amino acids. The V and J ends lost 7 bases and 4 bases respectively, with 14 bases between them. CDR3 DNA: TGTGCCAGCGCCAGGGGTCGGGTAGAGACCCAGTACTTC. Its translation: CASARGRVETQYF.

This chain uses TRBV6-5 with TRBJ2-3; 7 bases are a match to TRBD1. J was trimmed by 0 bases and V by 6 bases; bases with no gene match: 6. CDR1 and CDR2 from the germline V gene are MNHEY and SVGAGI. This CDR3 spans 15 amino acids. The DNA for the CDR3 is TGTGCCAGCAGGAGACCGACAGGGAGCACAGATACGCAGTATTTT. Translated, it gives CASRRPTGSTDTQYF.

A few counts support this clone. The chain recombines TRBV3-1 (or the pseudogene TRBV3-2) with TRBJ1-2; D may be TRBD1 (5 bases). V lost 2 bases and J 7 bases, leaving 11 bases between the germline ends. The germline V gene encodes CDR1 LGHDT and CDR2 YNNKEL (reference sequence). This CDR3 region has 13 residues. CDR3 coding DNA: TGTGCCAGCAGCCAATCTTTGCAGGGTGGCTACACCTTC. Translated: CASSQSLQGGYTF.

The CDR3 DNA is TGTGCCAGCAGCCCACCCGTCTCCGGGAGGGAAGAGACCCAGTACTTC. Amino acids: CASSPPVSGREETQYF. The V gene is TRBV7-9, the J gene TRBJ2-5, with 8 positions matching TRBD2. Germline V CDR1 and CDR2: SEHNR, FQNEAQ (reference sequence). Trimming cost V 5 bases and J 3 bases; bases outside gene matches: 11. The CDR3 covers 16 residues. Full variable domain (remainder filled in from reference TRBV7-9 and TRBJ2-5): DTGVSQNPRHKITKRGQNVTFRCDPISEHNRLYWYRQTLGQGPEFLTYFQNEAQLEKSRLLSDRFSAERPKGSFSTLEIQRTEQGDSAMYLCASSPPVSGREETQYFGPGTRLLVL.

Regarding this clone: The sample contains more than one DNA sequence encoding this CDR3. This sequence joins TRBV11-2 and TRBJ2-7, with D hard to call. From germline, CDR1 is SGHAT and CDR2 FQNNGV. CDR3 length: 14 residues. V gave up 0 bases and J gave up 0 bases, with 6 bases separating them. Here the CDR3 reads CASSLELSSYEQYF. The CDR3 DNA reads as TGTGCCAGCAGCTTAGAACTCTCCTCCTACGAGCAGTACTTC. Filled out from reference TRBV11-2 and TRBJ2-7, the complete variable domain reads EAGVAQSPRYKIIEKRQSVAFWCNPISGHATLYWYQQILGQGPKLLIQFQNNGVVDDSQLPKDRFSAERLKGVDSTLKIQPAKLEDSAVYLCASSLELSSYEQYFGPGTRLTVT.

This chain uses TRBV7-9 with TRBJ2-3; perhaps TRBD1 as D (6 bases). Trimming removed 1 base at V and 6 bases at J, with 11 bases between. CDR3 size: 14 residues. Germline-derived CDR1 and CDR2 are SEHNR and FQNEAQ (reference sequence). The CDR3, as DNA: TGTGCCAGCAGCTTAGACAGGGTAGGGGATACGCAGTATTTT. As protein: CASSLDRVGDTQYF. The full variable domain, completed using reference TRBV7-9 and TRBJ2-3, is DTGVSQNPRHKITKRGQNVTFRCDPISEHNRLYWYRQTLGQGPEFLTYFQNEAQLEKSRLLSDRFSAERPKGSFSTLEIQRTEQGDSAMYLCASSLDRVGDTQYFGPGTRLTVL.

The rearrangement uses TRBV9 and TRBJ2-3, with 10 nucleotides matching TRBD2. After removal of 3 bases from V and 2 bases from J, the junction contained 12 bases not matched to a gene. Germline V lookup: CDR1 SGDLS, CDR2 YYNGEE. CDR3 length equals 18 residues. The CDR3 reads CASSADSGGAGYTDTQYF. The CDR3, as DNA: TGTGCCAGCAGCGCAGACAGCGGGGGGGCGGGTTACACAGATACGCAGTATTTT.

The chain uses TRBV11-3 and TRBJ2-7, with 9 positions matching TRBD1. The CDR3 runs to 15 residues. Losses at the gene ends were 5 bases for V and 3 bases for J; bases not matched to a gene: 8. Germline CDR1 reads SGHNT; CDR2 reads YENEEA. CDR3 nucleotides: TGTGCCAGCAGCGGACGGACAGGGGCGATCTACGAGCAGTACTTC. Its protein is CASSGRTGAIYEQYF.

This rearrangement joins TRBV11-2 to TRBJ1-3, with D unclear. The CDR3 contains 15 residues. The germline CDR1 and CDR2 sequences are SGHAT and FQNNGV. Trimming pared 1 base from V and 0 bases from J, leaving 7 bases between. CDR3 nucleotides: TGTGCCAGCAGCTTAGGGGCAGCCTCTGGAAACACCATATATTTT. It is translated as CASSLGAASGNTIYF.

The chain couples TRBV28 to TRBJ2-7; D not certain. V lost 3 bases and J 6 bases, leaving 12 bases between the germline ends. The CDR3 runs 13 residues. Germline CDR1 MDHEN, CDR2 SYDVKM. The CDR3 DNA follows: TGTGCCAGCAGTTTGGGAAGTGATTTCGAGCAGTACTTC. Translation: CASSLGSDFEQYF.

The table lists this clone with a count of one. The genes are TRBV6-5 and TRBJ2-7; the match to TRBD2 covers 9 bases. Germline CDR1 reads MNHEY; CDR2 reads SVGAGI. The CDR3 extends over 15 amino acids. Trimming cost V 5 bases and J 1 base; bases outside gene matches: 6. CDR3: CASSPGLARSYEQYF. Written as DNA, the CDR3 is TGTGCCAGCAGTCCCGGACTAGCGCGTTCCTACGAGCAGTACTTC.

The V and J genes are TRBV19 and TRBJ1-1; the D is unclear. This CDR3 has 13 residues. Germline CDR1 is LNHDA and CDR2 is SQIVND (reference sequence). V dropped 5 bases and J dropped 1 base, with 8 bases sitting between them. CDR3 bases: TGTGCCAGTAGTGCCGGACGGAACACTGAAGCTTTCTTT. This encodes CASSAGRNTEAFF.

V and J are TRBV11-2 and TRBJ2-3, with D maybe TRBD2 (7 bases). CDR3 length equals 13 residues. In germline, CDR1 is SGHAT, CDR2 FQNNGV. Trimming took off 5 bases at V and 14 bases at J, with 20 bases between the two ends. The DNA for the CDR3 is TGTGCCAGCAGCACCCCCTTGGGGGGGGCCTTGTATTTT. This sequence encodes CASSTPLGGALYF.